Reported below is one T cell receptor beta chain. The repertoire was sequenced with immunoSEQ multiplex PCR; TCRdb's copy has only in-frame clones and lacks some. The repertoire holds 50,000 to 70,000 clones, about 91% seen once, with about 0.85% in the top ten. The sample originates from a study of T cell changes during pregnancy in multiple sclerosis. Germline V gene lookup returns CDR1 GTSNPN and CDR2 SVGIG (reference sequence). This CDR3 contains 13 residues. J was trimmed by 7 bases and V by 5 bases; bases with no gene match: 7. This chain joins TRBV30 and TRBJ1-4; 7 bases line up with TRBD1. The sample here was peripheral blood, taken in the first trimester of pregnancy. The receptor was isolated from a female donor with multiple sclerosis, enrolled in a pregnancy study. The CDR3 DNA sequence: TGTGCCTGGGAACCGGGACAGCGTGAAAAACTGTTTTTT. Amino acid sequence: CAWEPGQREKLFF.